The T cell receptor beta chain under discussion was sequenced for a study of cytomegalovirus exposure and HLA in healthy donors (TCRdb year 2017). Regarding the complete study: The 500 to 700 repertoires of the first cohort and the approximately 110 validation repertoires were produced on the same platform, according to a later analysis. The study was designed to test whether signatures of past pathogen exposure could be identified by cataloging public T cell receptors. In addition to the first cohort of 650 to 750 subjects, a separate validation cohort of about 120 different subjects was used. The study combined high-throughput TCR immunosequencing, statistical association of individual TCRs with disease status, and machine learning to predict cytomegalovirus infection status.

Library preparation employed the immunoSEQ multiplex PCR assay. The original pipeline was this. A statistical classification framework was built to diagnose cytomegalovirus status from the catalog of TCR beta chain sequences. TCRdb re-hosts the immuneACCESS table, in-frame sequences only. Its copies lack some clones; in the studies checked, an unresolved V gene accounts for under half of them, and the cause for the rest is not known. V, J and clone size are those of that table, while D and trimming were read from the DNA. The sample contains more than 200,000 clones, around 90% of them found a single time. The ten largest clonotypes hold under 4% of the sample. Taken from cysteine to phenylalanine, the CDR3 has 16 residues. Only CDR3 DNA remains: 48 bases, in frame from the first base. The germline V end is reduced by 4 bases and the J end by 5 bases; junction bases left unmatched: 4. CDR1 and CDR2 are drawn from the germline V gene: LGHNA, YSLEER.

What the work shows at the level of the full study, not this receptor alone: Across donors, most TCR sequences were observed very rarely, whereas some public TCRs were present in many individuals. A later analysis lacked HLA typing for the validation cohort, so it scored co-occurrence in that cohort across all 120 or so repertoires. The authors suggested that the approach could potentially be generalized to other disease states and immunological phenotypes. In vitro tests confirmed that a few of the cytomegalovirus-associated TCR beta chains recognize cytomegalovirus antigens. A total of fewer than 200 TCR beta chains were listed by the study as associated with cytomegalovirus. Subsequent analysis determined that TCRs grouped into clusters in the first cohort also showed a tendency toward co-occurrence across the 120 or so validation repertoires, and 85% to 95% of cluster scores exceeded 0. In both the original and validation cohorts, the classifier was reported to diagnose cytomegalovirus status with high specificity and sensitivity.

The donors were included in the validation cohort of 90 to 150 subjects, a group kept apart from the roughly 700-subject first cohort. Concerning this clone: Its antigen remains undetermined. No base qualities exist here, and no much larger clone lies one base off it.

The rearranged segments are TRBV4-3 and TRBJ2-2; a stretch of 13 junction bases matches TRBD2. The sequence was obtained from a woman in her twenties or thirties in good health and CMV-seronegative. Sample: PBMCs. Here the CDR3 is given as CASSPGTSGITGELFF. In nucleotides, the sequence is TGCGCCAGCAGCCCTGGGACTAGCGGGATTACCGGGGAGCTGTTTTTT.